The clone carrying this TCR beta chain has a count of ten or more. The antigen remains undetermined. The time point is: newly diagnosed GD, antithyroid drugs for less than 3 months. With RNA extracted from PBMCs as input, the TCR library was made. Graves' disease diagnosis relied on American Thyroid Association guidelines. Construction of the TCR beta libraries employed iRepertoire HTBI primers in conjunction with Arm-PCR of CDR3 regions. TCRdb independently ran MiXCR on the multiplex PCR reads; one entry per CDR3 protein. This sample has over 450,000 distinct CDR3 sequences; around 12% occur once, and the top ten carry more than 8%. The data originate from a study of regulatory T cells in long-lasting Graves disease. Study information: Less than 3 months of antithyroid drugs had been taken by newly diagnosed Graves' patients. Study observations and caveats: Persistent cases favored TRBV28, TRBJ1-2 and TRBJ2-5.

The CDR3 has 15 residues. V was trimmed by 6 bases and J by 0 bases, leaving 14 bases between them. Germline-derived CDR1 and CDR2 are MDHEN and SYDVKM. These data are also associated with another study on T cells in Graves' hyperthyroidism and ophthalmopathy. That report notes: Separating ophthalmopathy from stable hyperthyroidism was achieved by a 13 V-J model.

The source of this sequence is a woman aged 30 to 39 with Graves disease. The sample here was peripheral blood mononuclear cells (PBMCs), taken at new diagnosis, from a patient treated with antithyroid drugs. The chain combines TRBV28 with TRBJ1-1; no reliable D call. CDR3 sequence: CASSPAREMNTEAFF. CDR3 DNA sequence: TGTGCCAGCAGCCCGGCGCGCGAAATGAACACTGAAGCTTTCTTT.